This T cell receptor beta chain is drawn from a study of T cell clonotyping in hematopoietic cell transplantation (dated by TCRdb to the early 2020s). Regarding the study in general: The study collected roughly 150 blood samples from approximately 35 consecutive transplant recipients and their related donors. Recruitment of patients was conducted between 2015 and 2017, and follow-up was continued until late 2020 or death. What the work shows at the level of the full study, not this receptor alone: After transplant, TCR diversity in recipients dropped, and pathologically expanded clonotypes climbed progressively between day 30 and day 180. Donor and pretransplant recipient Inverse Simpson Index values predicted broader posttransplant TCR repertoire diversity. Sample size was limited, and cells were not sorted, so CD4 and CD8 repertoire contributions could not be separated. Just a small fraction of recipient repertoires overlapped with donor repertoires, and more than 95% appeared de novo at the given depth.

The time point label, as the study defines it: 100 days after allo-HCT. Recipient blood was collected about 28 days before transplant and at days 30, 100 and 180 after transplant. Nuclei Lysis Solution was used to extract genomic DNA from fresh or cryopreserved unfractionated peripheral blood mononuclear cells. TCR beta CDR3 regions were amplified from genomic DNA with the immunoSEQ assay, a bias-controlled multiplex PCR using V- and J-specific primers. In a second PCR step, the CDR3 amplicons were tagged with a proprietary barcode plus Illumina adapter sequences. An Illumina MiSeq instrument was used to sequence the CDR3 libraries. Under the source paper's analysis protocol: immunoSEQ Analyzer 3.0 was used for export and quality control, with R Bioconductor and Immunarch used for downstream analyses. Only productive rearrangements within the normalized downsampled data set were used in the calculation of repertoire metrics. In the normalized cohort, clonotypes with more than 5 templates were defined as pathologically expanded. The Inverse Simpson Index served as the measure of repertoire diversity. CMV-specificity analyses were carried out on the non-normalized data set to capture all clonotypes. As stored in TCRdb, this immuneACCESS dataset retains in-frame rearrangements with V and J assigned. A fraction of the clones does not appear; measured against another copy, unresolved V genes explain less than half of the discrepancy, and the remainder lacks a known reason. V and J calls and clone size are those listed in that table; D and trimming were worked out from the DNA. Present in this sample are thousands of clones, 75% to 80% of which were seen just once. The ten biggest clones cover about 30% of the sample.

A word on this clone: Its antigen has not been determined. A read error may account for a junction end that differs from germline.

The CDR3 runs 15 amino acids, cysteine and phenylalanine included. The kept DNA is CDR3 alone, 45 bases in frame from the first base. The sample was PBMCs, taken 100 days after allogeneic stem cell transplant. The chain is made from TRBV5-3 and TRBJ1-1, and perhaps TRBD1 as D gene, on 6 matching bases. TRBV5-3 is classed as an ORF, of uncertain function. The origin of this receptor is a female patient in her 30s who had an allogeneic stem cell transplant, so the T cells may come from the graft donor. Some clones in this sample may be carry-over from other donors' samples. The base sequence is TGCGCCAGCAGCCAGATAGGGACGAGGGGGGTGGAAGCTTTCTTT. Translated, it reads CASSQIGTRGVEAFF.